The 18 T cell receptor beta chains listed next were all sequenced from one sample in a study of shared clonotypes between healthy human individuals. Produced via immunoSEQ multiplex PCR; TCRdb's table is partial and in-frame only. The table lists about 1.5 million clones, around 97% of them singletons. Sequencing used naive CD4+ T cells sorted from blood. The subset was: CD45RA+ positively selected. These TCRs come from a man aged 25-45 years in good health.

The chain combines TRBV9 with TRBJ2-5, with a weak D call TRBD1 (6 bases). CDR3 length: 13 amino acids. The ends were cut back, 1 base at V and 4 bases at J, with 8 bases in the middle. From germline, CDR1 is SGDLS and CDR2 YYNGEE. The CDR3 coding sequence is TGTGCCAGCAGCGTAACAGGGTCAGAGACCCAGTACTTC. It translates to CASSVTGSETQYF.

The sample holds one count of this clone. This chain links TRBV5-4 with TRBJ2-5; D is perhaps TRBD2 (5 bases). This CDR3 is 14 amino acids long. Germline V lookup: CDR1 SGHNT, CDR2 YYREEE (reference sequence). The V end was cut by 5 bases, the J end by 4 bases, with 15 bases between. In DNA form, the CDR3 reads TGTGCCAGCAGGGCGGGCTCCGGCGCAGAGACCCAGTACTTC. It encodes CASRAGSGAETQYF.

Remarks on this clone: Other nucleotide sequences from this sample produce the same CDR3. CDR3 sequence: CASSRGRGYEQYF. CDR3 nucleotides: TGTGCCAGCAGCAGGGGGCGCGGGTACGAGCAGTACTTC. This chain uses TRBV6-5 with TRBJ2-7; TRBD1 agrees at 8 bases. With 6 bases clipped from V and 4 bases from J, the junction kept 5 bases outside the gene matches. Germline lookup yields CDR1 MNHEY and CDR2 SVGAGI. CDR3 length: 13 residues.

Worth noting for this clone: The identical CDR3 is also encoded by other nucleotide sequences in the sample. The chain couples TRBV2 to TRBJ1-4; maybe TRBD1 (6 bases). The CDR3 contains 13 residues. Looked up from germline, CDR1 is SNHLY and CDR2 is FYNNEI. V lost 3 bases, J lost 8 bases, and 10 bases lay in between. The CDR3 reads CASSDRGREKLFF. The CDR3 nucleotides read TGTGCCAGCAGTGACAGGGGAAGAGAAAAACTGTTTTTT.

The V call is TRBV4-1, the J call TRBJ2-1; 13 nucleotides agree with TRBD2. Germline V gene sequence: CDR1 MGHRA, CDR2 YSYEKL. The CDR3 totals 14 residues. Trimming removed 7 bases from V and 8 bases from J; junction bases left unmatched: 5. The CDR3, as DNA: TGCGCCAGCACCGGACTAGCGGGAGTCTATGAGCAGTTCTTC. Encoded protein: CASTGLAGVYEQFF.

The chain employs TRBV7-9 and TRBJ1-3, with D perhaps matching TRBD1 (5 bases). With 5 bases removed from V and 0 bases from J, the gap between germline ends came to 11 bases. This CDR3 is 15 amino acids long. Germline CDR1 and CDR2: SEHNR and FQNEAQ (reference sequence). CDR3 residues: CASSALGGSGNTIYF. CDR3 nucleotides: TGTGCCAGCAGCGCACTCGGGGGCTCTGGAAACACCATATATTTT.

V usage is TRBV18 and J usage is TRBJ1-3, with D perhaps TRBD1 (6 bases). V was cut by 4 bases and J by 1 base, with 14 bases left in between. This CDR3 comprises 16 residues. In germline, CDR1 is KGHSH, CDR2 LQKENI. The CDR3 loop reads CASSRDTLLSGNTIYF. DNA for the CDR3: TGTGCCAGCTCACGGGACACTCTCCTGTCTGGAAACACCATATATTTT. Supplemented by reference TRBV18 and TRBJ1-3, the full variable domain reads NAGVMQNPRHLVRRRGQEARLRCSPMKGHSHVYWYRQLPEEGLKFMVYLQKENIIDESGMPKERFSAEFPKEGPSILRIQQVVRGDSAAYFCASSRDTLLSGNTIYFGEGSWLTVV.

This clone is a singleton in its sample. This chain joins TRBV15 and TRBJ2-4; TRBD1 aligns across 7 bases. This CDR3 region has 16 residues. With 0 bases clipped from V and 3 bases from J, the junction kept 5 bases outside the gene matches. CDR1 is LNHNV, CDR2 YYDKDF, per germline (reference sequence). Here the CDR3 reads CATSREQGPLKNIQYF. The DNA of the CDR3 is TGTGCCACCAGCAGAGAACAGGGGCCACTCAAAAACATTCAGTACTTC.

The chain carries TRBV5-4 and TRBJ2-7; 15 bases match TRBD2. Per the germline V gene, CDR1 is SGHNT and CDR2 is YYREEE (reference sequence). V shed 0 bases and J 4 bases; nucleotides not matched to a gene: 8. The CDR3 length is 18 residues. The CDR3 DNA sequence: TGTGCCAGCAGCTTGGCGGGACTAGCGGGAGGCCGCGGTTACGAGCAGTACTTC. Translated: CASSLAGLAGGRGYEQYF.

The chain joins TRBV5-5 to TRBJ2-3; 9 bases match TRBD2. V lost 3 bases to trimming and J lost 4 bases; unmatched junction nucleotides: 9. Per germline, CDR1 SGHKS and CDR2 YYEKEE (reference sequence). The CDR3 is 16 amino acids. The CDR3 region is CASSSRRGLASDTQYF. The DNA of the CDR3 is TGTGCCAGCAGCTCCCGAAGGGGACTAGCATCAGATACGCAGTATTTT.

The V and J genes are TRBV6-5 and TRBJ1-5; D remains ambiguous. The CDR3 runs 14 residues. V lost 8 bases and J 0 bases, leaving 11 bases between the germline ends. From germline, CDR1 is MNHEY and CDR2 SVGAGI. CDR3 sequence: CASSSVNSNQPQHF. As DNA, the CDR3 is TGTGCCAGCTCCTCAGTGAATAGCAATCAGCCCCAGCATTTT.

The rearrangement uses TRBV5-4 and TRBJ1-1, with a weak D call TRBD1 (5 bases). Trimming shortened V by 5 bases and J by 2 bases, and 16 bases separated the two germline ends. Germline assignment: CDR1 SGHNT and CDR2 YYREEE (reference sequence). The length of the CDR3 is 15 residues. In DNA form, the CDR3 reads TGTGCCAGCAGAGGGGACCCGATAGGCAACACTGAAGCTTTCTTT. This gives the protein CASRGDPIGNTEAFF. The full variable domain, its missing parts supplied by reference TRBV5-4 and TRBJ1-1, is ETGVTQSPTHLIKTRGQQVTLRCSSQSGHNTVSWYQQALGQGPQFIFQYYREEENGRGNFPPRFSGLQFPNYSSELNVNALELDDSALYLCASRGDPIGNTEAFFGQGTRLTVV.

The chain carries TRBV7-2 and TRBJ2-1, with D tentatively TRBD1 (5 bases). CDR3 length: 14 residues. V lost 1 base, J lost 6 bases, and 10 bases lay in between. In germline, CDR1 is SGHTA, CDR2 FQGNSA. The CDR3 reads CASSLVGRVNEQFF. The CDR3 nucleotides are TGTGCCAGCAGCTTAGTTGGCAGGGTCAATGAGCAGTTCTTC.

J is TRBJ2-5 and V is TRBV25-1, with unresolved D. V lost 1 base and J lost 0, with 9 bases in between. Germline V gives CDR1 MGHDK, CDR2 SYGVNS. There are 15 residues in the CDR3. CDR3 sequence: CASSEWVANQETQYF. In DNA form, the CDR3 reads TGTGCCAGCAGTGAATGGGTGGCAAACCAAGAGACCCAGTACTTC.

On this clone itself: Other DNA sequences in the same sample also yield this CDR3. V gene TRBV9 combines with J gene TRBJ2-1; 8 bases are a match to TRBD2. The V gene end was trimmed by 6 bases and the J gene end by 4 bases; junction bases not matched to a gene: 6. Germline-derived CDR1 and CDR2 are SGDLS and YYNGEE. The CDR3 consists of 14 residues. In nucleotides, the CDR3 is TGTGCCAGCACTCGAACTAGCGGATACAATGAGCAGTTCTTC. Translating it yields CASTRTSGYNEQFF.

The chain couples TRBV28 to TRBJ2-2; TRBD2 aligns across 8 bases. The CDR3 has 15 amino acids. V trimming: 11 bases; J trimming: 4 bases; junction bases outside the gene matches: 12. Germline V CDR1 and CDR2: MDHEN, SYDVKM. The CDR3 region has the DNA TGTGCCGGACGGCCAAGCGGGAGAGGCACCGGGGAGCTGTTTTTT. Protein: CAGRPSGRGTGELFF.

The rearrangement joins TRBV19 to TRBJ2-7, with unresolved D. CDR1 and CDR2 (germline): LNHDA, SQIVND (reference sequence). This CDR3 comprises 13 residues. Trimming shortened V by 8 bases and J by 4 bases, and 15 bases separated the two germline ends. CDR3 sequence: CASRPSVSYEQYF. CDR3 nucleotides: TGTGCCAGTCGACCCAGCGTGAGTTACGAGCAGTACTTC.

The V call is TRBV19, the J call TRBJ1-5, with TRBD1 matching over 8 bases. Germline lookup yields CDR1 LNHDA and CDR2 SQIVND (reference sequence). V lost 7 bases to trimming and J lost 4 bases; unmatched junction nucleotides: 6. This CDR3 is built from 14 residues. CDR3 in amino acids: CASNQGAQNQPQHF. In DNA form, the CDR3 reads TGTGCCAGTAACCAGGGGGCTCAGAATCAGCCCCAGCATTTT. Variable domain in full (rest from reference TRBV19 and TRBJ1-5): DGGITQSPKYLFRKEGQNVTLSCEQNLNHDAMYWYRQDPGQGLRLIYYSQIVNDFQKGDIAEGYSVSREKKESFPLTVTSAQKNPTAFYLCASNQGAQNQPQHFGDGTRLSIL.